Listed below are T cell receptor beta chains from one sample, sequenced in a study of T-cell memory formation after mild COVID-19. TCRdb analysed the 5' RACE reads with MiXCR anew, one entry per CDR3 protein. The sample has around 200,000 distinct CDR3 sequences; about a fifth are singletons. Source material: PBMCs or a T cell subset sorted from them (not recorded which). The receptors were sampled from a man between 18 and 29 years old who had mild COVID-19 (a few samples of this study predate the infection). Cell type and time point are not known. The CDR3 runs from the conserved cysteine through the conserved F or W. D genes are given only for firm matches. Expanded clones are given a class, and other clones once, few, many or no size at all.

TRBV11-2	few	TRBD2	TRBJ2-5	TGTGCCAGCAGCTCAGCGGGGGCAGAGACCCAGTACTTC	CASSSAGAETQYF
TRBV11-2	.	.	TRBJ2-1	TGTGCCAGCAGCTCCCCCGGGACTGGCTTAAATGAGCAGTTCTTC	CASSSPGTGLNEQFF
TRBV7-2	few	.	TRBJ2-5	TGTGCCAGCAGGAACCAGTTACTAGGGAAAGAGACCCAGTACTTC	CASRNQLLGKETQYF
TRBV12-3/TRBV12-4	few	.	TRBJ1-1	TGTGCCAGCAGACTCGCCGAGAGGATCACTGAAGCTTTCTTT	CASRLAERITEAFF
TRBV20-1	.	.	TRBJ1-5	TGCAGTGCTAAGTCCGGGACGGAATACAATCAGCCCCAGCATTTT	CSAKSGTEYNQPQHF
TRBV6-6	few	.	TRBJ1-2	TGTGCCAGCAGAATCGAAGGTCTCGGGACGTATGGCTACACCTTC	CASRIEGLGTYGYTF
TRBV5-1	many	.	TRBJ2-5	TGCGCCAGCAGCTTTTTTGGACCCCAAGAGACCCAGTACTTC	CASSFFGPQETQYF
TRBV20-1	.	TRBD1	TRBJ1-1	TGCAGTGCCTGGACAGGGAACACTGAAGCTTTCTTT	CSAWTGNTEAFF
TRBV3-1	.	.	TRBJ2-1	TGTGCCAGCAGCCAAGGTTTCAGAGGCAATGAGCAGTTCTTC	CASSQGFRGNEQFF
TRBV5-1	few	TRBD1	TRBJ2-7	TGCGCCAGCAGCCCCTGGACAGGGTTAAACGAGCAGTACTTC	CASSPWTGLNEQYF
TRBV6-5	many	.	TRBJ1-1	TGTGCCAGCAGTTACTCGGCTGGGACTGAAGCTTTCTTT	CASSYSAGTEAFF
TRBV2	few	.	TRBJ1-1	TGTGCCAGCAGTGAAGAGGGCCGGGGCACTGAAGCTTTCTTT	CASSEEGRGTEAFF
TRBV7-8	.	.	TRBJ2-2	TGTGCCAGCACCACTAGGTTTATGAATAGCGTTCAAGCCGGGGAGCTGTTTTTT	CASTTRFMNSVQAGELFF
TRBV5-1	few	TRBD2	TRBJ2-3	TGCGCCAGCAGCCCAGCAGGGACTAGCCAAGCGGATACGCAGTATTTT	CASSPAGTSQADTQYF
TRBV2	few	TRBD1	TRBJ1-1	TGTGCCAGCAGTGACCCCCTCGGACAGGTTCGAGGGATGAACACTGAAGCTTTCTTT	CASSDPLGQVRGMNTEAFF
TRBV4-2	.	TRBD2	TRBJ2-1	TGTGCCAGCAGCCAGCAACTGACTAGCGGGGTAGGAGAGTTCTTC	CASSQQLTSGVGEFF
TRBV20-1	.	.	TRBJ1-2	TGCAGTGCTCGAAGCCCGGGGTACTATGGCTACACCTTC	CSARSPGYYGYTF
TRBV7-2	few	.	TRBJ2-1	TGTGCCAGCAGCAAATCGCAGGGAGGAGAGCAGTTCTTC	CASSKSQGGEQFF
TRBV19	.	.	TRBJ1-6	TGTGCCAGTAGTACAGTTTGGAAAAATTCACCCCTCCACTTT	CASSTVWKNSPLHF
TRBV4-2	few	.	TRBJ2-1	TGTGCCAGCAGCCAACCACAGGGAGACAATGAGCAGTTCTTC	CASSQPQGDNEQFF
TRBV6-5	.	.	TRBJ1-1	TGTGCCAGCAGTTCCGTTTGGAGGGGCACTGAAGCTTTCTTT	CASSSVWRGTEAFF
TRBV7-2	few	.	TRBJ1-6	TGTGCCAGCAGCTTAGCGCAGGGTCGCACGCGATCACCCCTCCACTTT	CASSLAQGRTRSPLHF
TRBV5-1	.	.	TRBJ2-4	TGCGCCAGCAGCTTGGCCACGGTGGGAACCAAAAACATTCAGTACTTC	CASSLATVGTKNIQYF
TRBV6-5	.	TRBD2	TRBJ2-3	TGTGCCAGCAGTTTAACTAGCGGGGGAGGATTAGATACGCAGTATTTT	CASSLTSGGGLDTQYF
TRBV20-1	many	.	TRBJ1-6	TGCAGTGCTAGCACCAGGTATTCACCCCTCCACTTT	CSASTRYSPLHF
TRBV7-9	.	TRBD1	TRBJ1-1	TGTGCCAGCAGCGAGGGGACAGGGCTGAACACTGAAGCTTTCTTT	CASSEGTGLNTEAFF
TRBV5-1	.	TRBD1	TRBJ2-7	TGCGCCAGCAGCTTGGCGAGGGACAGCTCCTACGAGCAGTACTTC	CASSLARDSSYEQYF
TRBV5-5	.	.	TRBJ2-3	TGTGCCAGCAGCTTGGAGTGGGCCCCAGCTACGCAGTATTTT	CASSLEWAPATQYF
TRBV5-1	.	.	TRBJ2-3	TGCGCCAGCAGCTTGGCTACGGTAGATACGCAGTATTTT	CASSLATVDTQYF
TRBV29-1	.	.	TRBJ1-6	TGCAGCGTGAGGACAGCCTCCTATAATTCACCCCTCCACTTT	CSVRTASYNSPLHF
TRBV7-9	many	.	TRBJ2-3	TGTGCCAGCAGCTTAGCGGACACAGATACGCAGTATTTT	CASSLADTDTQYF
TRBV29-1	.	.	TRBJ2-1	TGCAGCGTACCCCGGGACACCTCGGGTGAGCAGTTCTTC	CSVPRDTSGEQFF
TRBV7-3	.	TRBD2	TRBJ2-1	TGTGCCAGCAGCCCCGCGGGGGGGCTTGTTGCGCAGTTCTTC	CASSPAGGLVAQFF
TRBV12-3/TRBV12-4	.	.	TRBJ1-6	TGTGCCAGCAGGGCGGAGGATTCACCCCTCCACTTT	CASRAEDSPLHF
TRBV7-8	few	.	TRBJ2-7	TGTGCCAGCAGCATCCAGACCGAGCAGTACTTC	CASSIQTEQYF
TRBV3-1	many	.	TRBJ1-2	TGTGCCAGCAGCCAGGGACCCTACTATGGCTACACCTTC	CASSQGPYYGYTF
TRBV12-3/TRBV12-4	few	.	TRBJ2-5	TGTGCCAGCACCATGACGGTGGTCCGAGAGACCCAGTACTTC	CASTMTVVRETQYF
TRBV29-1	.	.	TRBJ2-2	TGCAGCGCCGCCCCCGGTCGCGAGCCCTGGGAGCTGTTTTTT	CSAAPGREPWELFF
TRBV18	.	TRBD1	TRBJ2-7	TGTGCCAGCTCACCACAGGGGGCGACCTACGAGCAGTACTTC	CASSPQGATYEQYF
TRBV7-9	few	.	TRBJ2-1	TGTGCCAGCAGCTTAGGCGGGGCGGCGGGCAATGAGCAGTTCTTC	CASSLGGAAGNEQFF